This T cell receptor (beta chain) appears in the sequencing data of a study of control samples from healthy donors and cancer patients. The CDR3 is made up of 15 amino acids. V dropped 5 bases and J dropped 4; count of bases not matched to a gene: 7. Germline CDR1 is ENHRY and CDR2 is SYGVKD. Using immunoSEQ multiplex PCR, the repertoire was profiled, and TCRdb retains in-frame clones only, with some absent. The sample totals about 210,000 clones. Sequenced sample: blood. The chain couples TRBV10-3 to TRBJ1-2; TRBD1 matches 10 bases. This receptor was identified in a young woman in good health. CDR3 coding DNA: TGTGCCATCAGTCCCGGGACAGGGGATGGCTATGGCTACACCTTC. Translated, it gives CAISPGTGDGYGYTF.